The following is a T cell receptor beta chain sequence with its context. This receptor's antigen is unknown. No much larger clone is present one base from it, and per-base qualities are unavailable. CDR1 is given as ENHRY and CDR2 as SYGVKD, both from the germline V gene. Counted from cysteine to phenylalanine, this CDR3 has 14 amino acids. Of all the DNA, just the CDR3 is kept, 42 bases in frame from base 1. Between the V and J ends, shortened by 10 bases and 8 bases respectively, the junction contains 18 bases. This entry belongs to a study of Graves' ophthalmopathy and Graves' hyperthyroidism (dated by TCRdb to between 2017 and 2018). For the wider study: A patient counted as having stable hyperthyroidism if there was no progression to ophthalmopathy within 18 months of follow-up. Following sample collection, hyperthyroidism patients were given methimazole at a starting dose of 30 mg daily, and ophthalmopathy patients were given high-dose intravenous methylprednisolone. To explore V-J signatures distinguishing ophthalmopathy from hyperthyroidism, a discovery set of 100 patients (roughly 42 ophthalmopathy, over 55 stable hyperthyroidism) was enrolled. In six or seven hyperthyroidism patients, the T-cell repertoires found in thyroid tissue were compared with those found in blood. To tell Graves' ophthalmopathy apart from Graves' hyperthyroidism, and to predict which patients would progress to ophthalmopathy, the study relied on TCR beta repertoire signatures. In total, 120 to 150 blood samples were TCR-sequenced: some 40 ophthalmopathy, some 72 hyperthyroidism and some 17 hyperthyroidism-to-ophthalmopathy patients. An independent validation cohort was composed of approximately 19 hyperthyroidism patients and 15 to 17 patients who later progressed from hyperthyroidism to ophthalmopathy.

For repertoire sequencing, TCR beta CDR3 regions were amplified from RNA transcripts. A first-round RT-PCR used HTBI primers with the Qiagen OneStep RT-PCR kit, followed by a second-round multiplex PCR, size selection and purification. Libraries were sequenced on an Illumina HiSeq2000 using paired-end 100 bp reads. The authors processed their data as follows. Reads were processed with SOAPnuke, discarding reads with adapters, uncalled bases, mean Phred below 15, or no exact constant-primer or identifier match. COPE v1.2.5 was used to merge the high-quality paired reads. Each unique nucleotide sequence was defined as a clonotype, and clonotypes were aligned to IMGT TRB V, D and J references with MiTCR v1.1. The analysis was limited to V-J combinations with a frequency above 0.0001, which together covered about 99% of the repertoires. For each V-J combination, a TCR clonal expansion and chaos score was defined as F50 clonal expansion divided by the chaos observed in the TCRdist matrix. Welch's t-statistics and random forest were used to narrow the features down to approximately 13 V-J combinations, which were then fed into a naive Bayes classifier. Thyroid-blood repertoire similarity was quantified with the Morisita-Horn index. The raw public reads went through TCRdb reprocessing: fastp at Q25, MiXCR clone calling, in-frame beta chains kept. Under each unique CDR3 protein, matching rows form one entry showing the most common genes and DNA. V and J calls and clone size were set by TCRdb, not the authors. This sample is represented by around 1,000,000 distinct CDR3 sequences; approximately 35% of them were singletons. Jointly, the top ten make up more than 9.5% of the sample.

The hyperthyroidism patients were 18 to 65 years old and newly diagnosed, with a disease duration of less than 2 months. Patients with other autoimmune diseases, uncontrolled infections, pregnancy or lactation were excluded from the study. Clinical symptoms, serum thyroxine, TRAb, thyroid ultrasound and orbital computed tomography were used for diagnosis. Total RNA was extracted with Trizol reagent and quality-checked on an Agilent 2100 Bioanalyzer. What the authors observed across the whole study: Sample size was not statistically predetermined, and group allocation was not concealed from the investigators. In validation, the model predicted ophthalmopathy progression with less than 71% sensitivity and less than 80% specificity; 12 predicted patients were CT-confirmed with GO in a median of 6.5 months. Most of the expanded thyroid clonotypes with a frequency above 0.001 were also detected in blood, and it was suggested that the thyroid immune response may be reflected by blood repertoires. The 13-signature model separated ophthalmopathy from stable hyperthyroidism with roughly 89% sensitivity and 81.08% specificity in cross-validation, and 80%/75% in the test set.

Sequenced input: peripheral blood or thyroid tissue (not recorded which). The chain links TRBV10-3 with TRBJ1-6; matching of 5 bases hints at TRBD1 as the D gene. This sequence originates from an adult man with Graves' hyperthyroidism. The CDR3 amino acid sequence is: CASRPGTPYSPLHF. The DNA sequence is TGTGCCAGCAGACCCGGGACCCCATATTCACCCCTCCACTTT.